The clone carrying this TCR beta chain was observed a few times. This table comes from immunoSEQ multiplex PCR, and its TCRdb copy is limited to in-frame clones, with some not included. The table records 100,000 or so clones, less than 90% of them present only once. This entry belongs to a study of control samples from healthy donors and cancer patients. The CDR3 covers 15 residues. V trimming: 5 bases; J trimming: 6 bases; junction bases outside the gene matches: 9. Per germline, CDR1 MNHEY and CDR2 SMNVEV (reference sequence). The sequenced sample consisted of blood. The clonotype was recovered from a woman in her forties or fifties in good health. The chain recombines TRBV27 with TRBJ1-5, with 8 bases matching TRBD1. The CDR3 DNA reads as TGTGCCAGCAGTCTAATAGGACAGGGAAGTCAGCCCCAGCATTTT. It specifies CASSLIGQGSQPQHF.